One T cell receptor (beta chain) is described in this entry. The source of the sample is a study of shared clonotypes between healthy human individuals. About the research overall: CD8 memory received one plate per donor, CD8 naive two, CD4 memory three and CD4 naive three.

The V gene's germline CDR1 is SEHNR and CDR2 FQNEAQ (reference sequence). V shed 1 base and J shed 5 bases, with 23 bases lying between them. The CDR3 is 19 residues long. Method: immunoSEQ multiplex PCR; TCRdb's copy keeps in-frame clones and lacks some. Of a few million clones in the sample, around 95% were seen once. The sequence came from a man aged 18 to 30 in good health. The chain joins TRBV7-9 to TRBJ1-4; tentative D call: TRBD1 (6 bases). Material for sequencing was naive CD4+ T cells sorted from blood. Stated subset: CD45RA+ positively selected. CDR3 DNA sequence: TGTGCCAGCAGCTTAGGGCGAGGGGGAAAACTAGAAATGAATGAAAAACTGTTTTTT. It translates to CASSLGRGGKLEMNEKLFF.